What follows are 28 T cell receptor beta chains derived from one specimen sequenced in a study of cytomegalovirus exposure and HLA in healthy donors. The PCR used 60 Vbeta and 13 Jbeta primers. TCRdb's copy holds only in-frame clones and misses some; the assay was immunoSEQ multiplex PCR. The sample shows 110,000 or so clones, 65% to 85% of them seen only once. Sequenced material: PBMCs. The receptors were sampled from a woman aged 18-29 years in good health and CMV-seronegative.

The genes are TRBV6-5 and TRBJ1-5; D is ambiguous. V shed 5 bases and J shed 7 bases, with 15 bases lying between them. CDR3 length: 14 residues. CDR1 is MNHEY and CDR2 is SVGAGI in the germline V gene. The CDR3 nucleotides read TGTGCCAGCAGTCAACGGGAATCGAGGCAGCCCCAGCATTTT. As protein: CASSQRESRQPQHF.

Details on this clone: This same CDR3 is encoded by further DNA sequences in the sample. This chain links TRBV6-4 with TRBJ2-3, with 13 bases that match TRBD2. This CDR3 is built from 14 residues. With 3 bases clipped from V and 6 bases from J, the junction kept 0 bases outside the gene matches. Germline V CDR1 and CDR2: MRHNA, SNTAGT. CDR3 coding DNA: TGTGCCAGCAGTGAGGGACTAGCGGGGGATACGCAGTATTTT. Amino acids: CASSEGLAGDTQYF.

The chain recombines TRBV5-1 with TRBJ1-3, with D uncertain. The CDR3 is 16 amino acids. Germline V CDR1 and CDR2: SGHRS, YFSETQ. Trimming pared 0 bases from V and 0 bases from J, leaving 10 bases between. The CDR3 is CASSLGQDGSGNTIYF. In DNA, the CDR3 is TGCGCCAGCAGCTTGGGGCAGGATGGCTCTGGAAACACCATATATTTT.

The chain employs TRBV11-3 and TRBJ2-1; TRBD2 is a possible D gene (6 bases). V lost 1 base and J 6 bases, leaving 10 bases between the germline ends. The CDR3 extends over 14 amino acids. Germline CDR1 reads SGHNT; CDR2 reads YENEEA. The CDR3 sequence is CASSLVASANEQFF. The DNA for the CDR3 is TGTGCCAGCAGCTTAGTCGCTAGCGCCAATGAGCAGTTCTTC.

The chain links TRBV5-1 to TRBJ1-1, with D possibly matching TRBD1 (6 bases). Germline CDR1 is SGHRS and CDR2 is YFSETQ. This CDR3 spans 14 amino acids. V lost 0 bases, J lost 4 bases, and 10 bases lay in between. CDR3 amino acids: CASSLDLGATEAFF. CDR3 bases: TGCGCCAGCAGCTTGGATCTGGGGGCCACTGAAGCTTTCTTT.

The chain recombines TRBV27 with TRBJ2-7, with 9 bases identical to TRBD2. The V segment lost 6 bases and the J segment 12 bases; nucleotides outside the gene matches: 12. The CDR3 runs 13 residues. Germline V gene sequence: CDR1 MNHEY, CDR2 SMNVEV (reference sequence). CDR3 sequence reads: CASSLQSGRTGYF. CDR3 in DNA: TGTGCCAGCAGCTTGCAGAGCGGGAGGACTGGGTACTTC.

This clone was detected only once. V and J are TRBV6-4 and TRBJ1-2, with D hard to call. Trimming shortened V by 0 bases and J by 4 bases, and 6 bases separated the two germline ends. The CDR3 sequence is 13 residues long. CDR1 MRHNA and CDR2 SNTAGT come from the germline V gene. CDR3 amino acids: CASSDSRTYGYTF. The CDR3, as DNA: TGTGCCAGCAGTGACTCGCGTACCTATGGCTACACCTTC.

CDR3 loop: CASSSRQGSEAFF. The CDR3 DNA follows: TGCGCCAGCAGCTCAAGACAGGGCAGTGAAGCTTTCTTT. The rearrangement joins TRBV5-1 to TRBJ1-1; TRBD1 aligns across 7 bases. Germline V gives CDR1 SGHRS, CDR2 YFSETQ. The CDR3 runs 13 residues. Trimming at V came to 3 bases and at J to 7 bases, leaving 6 bases not matched to a gene.

The genes are TRBV6-1 and TRBJ1-3, with no clear D. The V gene lost 0 bases and the J gene lost 2 bases, with 14 bases spanning the gap. The germline CDR1 and CDR2 sequences are MNHNS and SASEGT. The CDR3 spans 17 residues. CDR3 in amino acids: CASSEALGISTGNTIYF. The CDR3 coding sequence is TGTGCCAGCAGTGAAGCGCTCGGTATATCGACTGGAAACACCATATATTTT.

V is TRBV19 and J is TRBJ2-2, with TRBD1 as a possible D gene (6 bases). CDR3 size: 14 residues. From germline, CDR1 is LNHDA and CDR2 SQIVND (reference sequence). Deletions cut 4 bases from V and 6 bases from J, with 12 bases between. CDR3 coding DNA: TGTGCCAGTAGTACTCCACAGGGCTCCGGGGAGCTGTTTTTT. It is translated as CASSTPQGSGELFF.

This clone was seen just once. The chain carries TRBV5-1 and TRBJ2-5; 10 bases fit TRBD2. The CDR3 consists of 18 residues. Germline assignment: CDR1 SGHRS and CDR2 YFSETQ. The V segment lost 0 bases and the J segment 5 bases; nucleotides outside the gene matches: 13. The chain's CDR3 is CASSLAWTSGGGRETQYF. CDR3 bases: TGCGCCAGCAGCTTGGCGTGGACTAGCGGAGGTGGAAGGGAGACCCAGTACTTC.

The V call is TRBV5-1, the J call TRBJ1-2; 7 nucleotides agree with TRBD1. The CDR3 has 16 residues. The V and J ends lost 4 bases and 0 bases, in that order; junction bases with no gene match: 9. CDR1 and CDR2 from the germline V gene are SGHRS and YFSETQ. CDR3 nucleotides: TGCGCCAGCAGCCCCCCCGGACAGGCTTCTAACTATGGCTACACCTTC. Translating gives CASSPPGQASNYGYTF. Complete variable domain (other parts from reference TRBV5-1 and TRBJ1-2): KAGVTQTPRYLIKTRGQQVTLSCSPISGHRSVSWYQQTPGQGLQFLFEYFSETQRNKGNFPGRFSGRQFSNSRSEMNVSTLELGDSALYLCASSPPGQASNYGYTFGSGTRLTVV.

As DNA, the CDR3 is TGCGCCAGCAGCTTGTCAAGCGGGAGTTTAAGGTACGAGCAGTACTTC. Translation gives CASSLSSGSLRYEQYF. The chain has TRBV5-1 and TRBJ2-7; 8 bases align to TRBD2. CDR3 size: 16 residues. CDR1 is SGHRS and CDR2 is YFSETQ in the germline V gene. The junction had 10 bases not matched to a gene; V was cut back by 1 base and J by 4 bases.

This chain uses TRBV28 with TRBJ2-7, with TRBD1 matching 8 bases. V dropped 5 bases and J dropped 1; count of bases not matched to a gene: 13. Looked up from germline, CDR1 is MDHEN and CDR2 is SYDVKM. There are 17 residues in the CDR3. The CDR3 bases are TGTGCCAGCAGTCACCCCAGGGGGCTGAGCGAGTCCTACGAGCAGTACGTC. Amino acid sequence: CASSHPRGLSESYEQYV.

The gene calls are TRBV28 and TRBJ1-2; D not resolved. This CDR3 region has 12 residues. The V end was cut by 4 bases, the J end by 8 bases, with 11 bases between. Germline CDR1 reads MDHEN; CDR2 reads SYDVKM. The CDR3 protein is CASSSSTNGYTF. CDR3 DNA: TGTGCCAGCAGTTCAAGCACGAACGGCTACACCTTC.

This clone has only a few counts. This rearrangement joins TRBV5-1 to TRBJ1-4; D is perhaps TRBD1 (5 bases). CDR3 length equals 14 residues. Germline CDR1 SGHRS, CDR2 YFSETQ. Trimming removed 4 bases at V and 0 bases at J, with 7 bases between. DNA of the CDR3: TGCGCCAGCAGCGCGACAGCAACTAATGAAAAACTGTTTTTT. Translating it yields CASSATATNEKLFF.

The J gene is TRBJ2-7, the V gene TRBV28; D uncertain. Per the germline V gene, CDR1 is MDHEN and CDR2 is SYDVKM. V lost 3 bases to trimming and J lost 0 bases, with 6 bases between them. This CDR3 region has 13 residues. The CDR3 protein is CASSLSNSYEQYF. Written as DNA, the CDR3 is TGTGCCAGCAGTTTGAGTAACTCCTACGAGCAGTACTTC.

This sequence joins TRBV6-5 and TRBJ1-2; 7 nucleotides align to TRBD1. V lost 10 bases to trimming and J lost 3 bases; unmatched junction nucleotides: 8. CDR3 length: 13 residues. CDR1 MNHEY and CDR2 SVGAGI come from the germline V gene. The CDR3 region has the DNA TGTGCCACCAGACAGGGCTCGTACTATGGCTACACCTTC. It translates to CATRQGSYYGYTF.

As concerns this clone: At one end, the junction sequence differs from germline, possibly due to a read error. The genes are TRBV6-4 and TRBJ1-6; D not certain. The CDR3 has 14 amino acids. Germline CDR1 and CDR2: MRHNA and SNTAGT. CDR3 loop: CASNDVFQNSPLHF. CDR3 nucleotide sequence: TGTGCCAGCAATGACGTCTTCCAGAATTCACCCCTCCACTTT.

The chain combines TRBV12-5 with TRBJ1-1; D not certain. CDR3 length: 14 amino acids. Germline CDR1 LGHNT, CDR2 FRNRAP. V was trimmed by 7 bases and J by 4 bases, leaving 16 bases between them. This chain's CDR3 is CASVEEGALTEAFF. The CDR3, as DNA: TGTGCTAGTGTGGAGGAGGGCGCGCTCACTGAAGCTTTCTTT.

The chain recombines TRBV19 with TRBJ2-5; the D is unclear. Germline V gene lookup returns CDR1 LNHDA and CDR2 SQIVND (reference sequence). With 4 bases removed from V and 4 bases from J, the gap between germline ends came to 7 bases. This CDR3 has 12 amino acids. The CDR3 sequence is CASSSIGETQYF. CDR3 DNA: TGTGCCAGTAGTAGCATCGGAGAGACCCAGTACTTC.

This chain connects TRBV19 to TRBJ2-3; D is uncertain. The ends were cut back, 6 bases at V and 5 bases at J, with 21 bases in the middle. The V gene's germline CDR1 is LNHDA and CDR2 SQIVND (reference sequence). The CDR3 runs 16 residues. The CDR3 is CASSLEVLPGEDTQYF. CDR3 coding DNA: TGTGCCAGTAGCTTGGAAGTTCTCCCCGGAGAAGATACGCAGTATTTT.

This clone was detected only a few times. This chain links TRBV4-1 with TRBJ2-7, with no clear D. Trimming removed 0 bases from V and 6 bases from J, with 6 bases in between. Germline V lookup: CDR1 MGHRA, CDR2 YSYEKL. The CDR3 has 12 amino acids. The CDR3 region is CASSQDFGEQYF. The CDR3, as DNA: TGCGCCAGCAGCCAAGATTTCGGCGAGCAGTACTTC.

This clone came up a few times. The chain recombines TRBV6-5 with TRBJ1-1; 7 nucleotides line up with TRBD1. CDR1 and CDR2 (germline): MNHEY, SVGAGI. With V trimmed by 5 bases and J by 5 bases, 8 bases remained unmatched. The length of the CDR3 is 14 residues. In DNA form, the CDR3 reads TGTGCCAGCAGTATCGATTTACAGGGGACTGAAGCTTTCTTT. It codes for CASSIDLQGTEAFF.

This clone was recorded only once. The rearrangement joins TRBV7-9 to TRBJ1-3; D is possibly TRBD1 (6 bases). V shed 5 bases and J shed 2 bases, with 13 bases lying between them. The CDR3 runs 15 residues. In germline, CDR1 is SEHNR, CDR2 FQNEAQ (reference sequence). The CDR3 reads CASSAHRDPGNTIYF. CDR3 DNA: TGTGCCAGCAGCGCTCACAGGGACCCTGGAAACACCATATATTTT.

This chain connects TRBV6-5 to TRBJ2-1; 12 nucleotides line up with TRBD2. Trimming removed 0 bases from V and 7 bases from J; junction bases left unmatched: 4. The CDR3 runs 16 residues. Germline V lookup: CDR1 MNHEY, CDR2 SVGAGI. DNA of the CDR3: TGTGCCAGCAGTTACTCGAGACTAGCGGGAGCGAATGAGCAGTTCTTC. It is translated as CASSYSRLAGANEQFF.

The J gene is TRBJ1-6, the V gene TRBV7-2, with D tentatively TRBD1 (6 bases). Between the trimmed V and J ends, which lost 1 base and 7 bases, there was a span of 23 bases. Per germline, CDR1 SGHTA and CDR2 FQGNSA. The CDR3 loop spans 19 amino acids. The CDR3 loop reads CASSLDSNVGRGNNSPLHF. DNA for the CDR3: TGTGCCAGCAGCTTAGATTCAAATGTGGGGAGGGGGAACAATTCACCCCTCCACTTT.

The J gene is TRBJ1-2, the V gene TRBV28, with 7 bases identical to TRBD1. The CDR3 has 14 residues. The germline gives CDR1 MDHEN, CDR2 SYDVKM. Trimming cost V 5 bases and J 6 bases; bases outside gene matches: 9. CDR3 protein: CASSRDRTVNGYTF. In nucleotides, the CDR3 is TGTGCCAGCAGTCGGGACAGAACTGTAAATGGCTACACCTTC.